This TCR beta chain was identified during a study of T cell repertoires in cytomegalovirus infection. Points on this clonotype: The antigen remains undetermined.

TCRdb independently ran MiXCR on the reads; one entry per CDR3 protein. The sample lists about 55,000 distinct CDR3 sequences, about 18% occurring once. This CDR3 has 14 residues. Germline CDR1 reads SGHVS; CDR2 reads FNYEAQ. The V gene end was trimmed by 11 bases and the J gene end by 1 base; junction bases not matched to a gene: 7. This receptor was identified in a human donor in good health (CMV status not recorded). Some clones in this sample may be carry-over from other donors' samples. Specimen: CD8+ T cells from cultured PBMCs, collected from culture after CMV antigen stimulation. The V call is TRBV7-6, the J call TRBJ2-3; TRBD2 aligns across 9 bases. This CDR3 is CAVRGGAGTDTQYF. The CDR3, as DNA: TGTGCCGTCCGCGGGGGGGCCGGCACAGATACGCAGTATTTT.